The entry below gives a single T cell receptor (beta chain) sequence along with its context. The germline CDR1 and CDR2 sequences are SGDLS and YYNGEE. With 3 bases removed from V and 5 bases from J, the gap between germline ends came to 14 bases. This CDR3 region has 14 residues. This sample was included in a study of technical replicates of blood from a few donors. Using immunoSEQ multiplex PCR, the repertoire was profiled, and TCRdb retains in-frame clones only, with some absent. This sample yields around 76,000 clones, of which under 95% are seen a single time; over 0.25% belongs to the top ten. The specimen was T cells isolated from PBMCs. V and J are TRBV9 and TRBJ2-5; D is possibly TRBD1 (6 bases). The receptor was isolated from a human donor in good health. CDR3 loop: CASSAMTGGETQYF. The CDR3 DNA follows: TGTGCCAGCAGCGCAATGACAGGCGGGGAGACCCAGTACTTC.